Reported below is one T cell receptor (beta chain). This clonotype was seen many times. Its antigen target is currently unknown. Per-base quality was not reported, and no clone a single base away is much larger than it. The listed sequencing device is Illumina HiSeq 2000. TCR beta chain libraries were generated through multiplex PCR amplification. The amplified TCR beta chain products were analyzed by high-throughput sequencing. TCRdb's own reprocessing of the public reads used fastp at Q25 and MiXCR and kept productive beta chains. Under each unique CDR3 protein, matching rows form one entry showing the most common genes and DNA. For this sample the table gives under 80,000 distinct CDR3 sequences, of which around two fifths were detected only once. Around 8% of the sample goes to the ten largest clones. Inclusive of the bounding cysteine and phenylalanine, the CDR3 is 14 residues long. Only the CDR3 DNA is retained, 42 bases long and in frame from the first base. Based on the germline V gene (reference sequence), the CDR1 and CDR2 sequences are MNHNY and SVGAGI. Ends trimmed: V by 2 bases, J by 5 bases; bases unmatched to a gene: 6.

The entry originates in a study of breast tumors, draining lymph nodes, adjacent tissues (dated by TCRdb to about 2016). About the study as a whole: Breast cancer patients provided tumor, adjacent nontumor tissue and axillary lymph nodes, and the study compared the TCR beta repertoires across these three sources. The study aimed to assess the relationships and possible T-cell exchange between tumor, surrounding tissue and draining lymph node repertoires in human breast cancer.

Overall study results and their limits: The data were considered consistent with the idea that most tumor T cells come from the lymph node and then expand in tumor tissue. Tumor T-cell repertoires showed less diversity than lymph node repertoires and more diversity than nontumor tissue repertoires, and tumor T-cell repertoires showed preferential V and J gene usage. The study presented the conclusion that tumor T cells originate in lymph nodes as consistent with a hypothesis, not as something directly demonstrated. Tumor and nontumor tissue repertoires were found to be significantly more similar in luminal-like than in basal-like breast cancer.

The receptor comes from a female donor with breast cancer. Some clones in this sample may be carry-over from other donors' samples. The receptor chain draws on TRBV6-6 and TRBJ2-7, with 7 middle bases fitting TRBD1. The sequenced sample was breast tumor tissue. CDR3 loop: CASSYRGLFDEQYF. The DNA sequence follows: TGTGCCAGCAGTTACAGGGGGCTTTTTGACGAGCAGTACTTC.